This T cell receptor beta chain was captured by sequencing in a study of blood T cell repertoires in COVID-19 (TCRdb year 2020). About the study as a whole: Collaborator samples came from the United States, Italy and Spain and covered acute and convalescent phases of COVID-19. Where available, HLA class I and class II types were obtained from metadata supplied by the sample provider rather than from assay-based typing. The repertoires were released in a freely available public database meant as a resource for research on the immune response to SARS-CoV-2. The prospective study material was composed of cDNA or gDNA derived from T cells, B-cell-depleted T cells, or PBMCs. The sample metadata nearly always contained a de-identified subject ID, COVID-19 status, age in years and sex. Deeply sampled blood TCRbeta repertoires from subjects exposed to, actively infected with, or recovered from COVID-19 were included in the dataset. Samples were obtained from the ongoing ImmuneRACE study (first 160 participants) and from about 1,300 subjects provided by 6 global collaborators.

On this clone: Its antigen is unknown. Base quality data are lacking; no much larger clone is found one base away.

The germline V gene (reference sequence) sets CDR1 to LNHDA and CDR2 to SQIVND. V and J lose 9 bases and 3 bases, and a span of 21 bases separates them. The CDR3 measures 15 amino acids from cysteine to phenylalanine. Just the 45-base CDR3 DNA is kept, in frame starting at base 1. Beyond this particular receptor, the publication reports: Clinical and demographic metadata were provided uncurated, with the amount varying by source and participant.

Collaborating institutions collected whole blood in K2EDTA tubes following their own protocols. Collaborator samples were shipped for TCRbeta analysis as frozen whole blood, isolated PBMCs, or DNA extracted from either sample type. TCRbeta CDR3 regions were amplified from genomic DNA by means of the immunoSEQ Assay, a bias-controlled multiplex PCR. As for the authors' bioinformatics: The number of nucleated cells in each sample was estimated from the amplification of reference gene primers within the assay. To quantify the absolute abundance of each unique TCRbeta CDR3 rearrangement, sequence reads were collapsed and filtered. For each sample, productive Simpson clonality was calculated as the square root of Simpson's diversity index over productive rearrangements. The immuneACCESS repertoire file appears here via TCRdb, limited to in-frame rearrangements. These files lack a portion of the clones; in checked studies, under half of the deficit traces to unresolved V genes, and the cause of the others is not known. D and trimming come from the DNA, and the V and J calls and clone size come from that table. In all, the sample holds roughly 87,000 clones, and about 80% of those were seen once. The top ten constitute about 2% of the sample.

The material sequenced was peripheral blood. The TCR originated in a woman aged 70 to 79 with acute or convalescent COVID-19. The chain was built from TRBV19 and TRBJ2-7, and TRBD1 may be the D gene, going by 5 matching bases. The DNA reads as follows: TGTGCCAGCCAGGGCACACGGCGTGATGGCTACGAGCAGTACTTC. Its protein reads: CASQGTRRDGYEQYF.